This T cell receptor (beta chain) was retrieved from a study of T cell responses to AZD1222 COVID-19 vaccine. Note on this clone: Its antigen is unidentified.

The CDR3 has 12 amino acids. Germline-derived CDR1 and CDR2 are MNHNY and SVGAGI (reference sequence). Trimming cost V 6 bases and J 7 bases, with 10 bases left between them. Overall study findings and caveats: Vaccine-related CD4 TCRs covered spike, predominating at 160-218 and 743-854. The donors showed a predominance of white British ancestry and of females, with possible underestimation of clonal diversity. Repertoires were obtained only post-peak T cell response.

Profiled with immunoSEQ multiplex PCR; TCRdb holds only in-frame clones, not every one. The table lists 100,000 to 150,000 clones, around 86% of them singletons. The chain is built from TRBV6-6 and TRBJ2-1; a possible D gene is TRBD1 (5 bases). The sample consisted of peripheral blood, taken 28 days after the second AZD1222 dose. The clonotype was recovered from an adult who received the AZD1222 COVID-19 vaccine. The CDR3 reads CASRTQANEQFF. For the CDR3, the DNA is TGTGCCAGCAGAACACAGGCAAATGAGCAGTTCTTC.